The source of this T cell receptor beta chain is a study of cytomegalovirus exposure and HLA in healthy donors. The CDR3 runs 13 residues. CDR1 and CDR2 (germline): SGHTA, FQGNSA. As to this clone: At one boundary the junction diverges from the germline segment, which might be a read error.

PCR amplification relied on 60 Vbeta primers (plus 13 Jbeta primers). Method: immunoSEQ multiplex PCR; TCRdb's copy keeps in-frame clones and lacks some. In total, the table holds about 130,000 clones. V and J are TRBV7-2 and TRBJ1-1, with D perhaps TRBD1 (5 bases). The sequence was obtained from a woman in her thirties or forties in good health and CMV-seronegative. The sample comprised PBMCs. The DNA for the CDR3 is TGTGCCAGCAGCTTAGATACCAGGGCCCTTCGAGGCTTT. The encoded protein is CASSLDTRALRGF.